The 4 T cell receptor beta chains in this list originate from one sample, sequenced in a study of cytomegalovirus exposure and HLA in healthy donors. The PCR had 60 Vbeta and 13 Jbeta primers. TCRdb keeps only in-frame clones here, not all; method: immunoSEQ multiplex PCR. The data show about 150,000 clones, over 70% seen once. Source material: PBMCs. The origin of the receptors is a woman aged 30 to 39 in good health and CMV-seronegative.

The rearrangement joins TRBV4-1 to TRBJ1-6, with TRBD1 identical over 12 bases. Germline lookup yields CDR1 MGHRA and CDR2 YSYEKL. This CDR3 region has 18 residues. The junction had 7 bases not matched to a gene; V was cut back by 0 bases and J by 7 bases. CDR3 region: CASSQDSGQGARNSPLHF. In DNA form, the CDR3 reads TGCGCCAGCAGCCAAGATTCGGGACAGGGGGCGCGAAATTCACCCCTCCACTTT.

V usage is TRBV6-5 and J usage is TRBJ1-1; weak D call: TRBD1 (5 bases). Trimming left V 2 bases short and J 8 bases short, with 18 bases between. The length of the CDR3 is 15 residues. The V gene's germline CDR1 is MNHEY and CDR2 SVGAGI. This chain's CDR3 is CASSYVGAGIKEAFF. DNA for the CDR3: TGTGCCAGCAGTTACGTTGGGGCAGGGATAAAGGAAGCTTTCTTT.

This chain joins TRBV2 and TRBJ2-5; 8 positions match TRBD2. V was pared by 5 bases and J by 5 bases, with 1 base of the junction left unmatched. CDR1 SNHLY and CDR2 FYNNEI come from the germline V gene. The CDR3 sequence is 12 residues long. This CDR3 is CASSTSGETQYF. DNA for the CDR3: TGTGCCAGCAGTACTAGCGGTGAGACCCAGTACTTC.

This chain connects TRBV11-2 to TRBJ1-6; D gene unclear. CDR3 length equals 14 residues. The V end was cut by 0 bases, the J end by 10 bases, with 10 bases between. Germline assignment: CDR1 SGHAT and CDR2 FQNNGV. For the CDR3, the DNA is TGTGCCAGCAGCTTAGACCCGGGTGGCTCACCCCTCCACTTT. Amino acids: CASSLDPGGSPLHF.